The 2 T cell receptor beta chains below all came from one sample that was sequenced in a study of blood T cell repertoires in COVID-19. The table came from immunoSEQ multiplex PCR; TCRdb's copy has only in-frame clones and leaves some out. The table shows 210,000 or so clones, with around 89% occurring only once. Sequenced: peripheral blood. These receptor sequences come from a young man with COVID-19, enrolled during active disease.

The chain carries TRBV12-5 and TRBJ1-3; D ambiguous. The CDR3 contains 11 residues. CDR1 and CDR2 from the germline V gene are LGHNT and FRNRAP. The V end was cut by 5 bases, the J end by 4 bases, with 3 bases between. The CDR3 spells CASGTGNTIYF. The DNA for the CDR3 is TGTGCTAGTGGTACAGGAAACACCATATATTTT.

This clone was seen only a few times. The chain is built from TRBV27 and TRBJ1-1; 8 bases map to TRBD1. CDR1 is MNHEY and CDR2 is SMNVEV in the germline V gene (reference sequence). The J segment lost 1 base and the V segment lost 6 bases, leaving 7 bases of the junction unmatched. The CDR3 loop spans 15 amino acids. The CDR3 DNA follows: TGTGCCAGCAGACCCAGGGGGCAGGGGAACACTGAAGCTTTCTTT. It codes for CASRPRGQGNTEAFF.